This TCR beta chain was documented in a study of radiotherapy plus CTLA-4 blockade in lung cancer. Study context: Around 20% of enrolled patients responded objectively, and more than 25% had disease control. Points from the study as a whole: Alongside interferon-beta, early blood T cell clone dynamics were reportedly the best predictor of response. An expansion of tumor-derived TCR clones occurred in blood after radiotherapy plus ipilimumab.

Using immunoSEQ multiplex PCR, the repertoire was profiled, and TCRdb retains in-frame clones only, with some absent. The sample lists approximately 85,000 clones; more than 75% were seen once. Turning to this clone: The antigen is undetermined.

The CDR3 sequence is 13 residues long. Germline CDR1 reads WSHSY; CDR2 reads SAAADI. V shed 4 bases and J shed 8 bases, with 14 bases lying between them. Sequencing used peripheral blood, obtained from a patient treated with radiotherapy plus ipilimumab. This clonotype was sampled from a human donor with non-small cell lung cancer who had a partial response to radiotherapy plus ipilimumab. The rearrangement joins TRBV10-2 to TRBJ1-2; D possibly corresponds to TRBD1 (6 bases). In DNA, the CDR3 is TGCGCCAGCAGTGGTCCAGGGGCAGGAGGCTACACCTTC. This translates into CASSGPGAGGYTF.